What follows is one T cell receptor (beta chain) and its context. Per the germline V gene, CDR1 is LGHNT and CDR2 is FRNRAP. The V and J ends lost 1 base and 0 bases respectively, with 10 bases between them. The CDR3 length is 16 residues. This sample was taken from a study of control samples from healthy donors and cancer patients. Method: immunoSEQ multiplex PCR; TCRdb's copy keeps in-frame clones and lacks some. The table includes under 200,000 clones, approximately 90% detected once. Sequencing used blood. The chain joins TRBV12-5 to TRBJ1-5; D remains unclear. This sequence was found in a woman aged 25 to 39 in good health. CDR3 amino acids: CASGLASAYSNQPQHF. CDR3 DNA sequence: TGTGCTAGTGGTTTGGCCAGCGCTTATAGCAATCAGCCCCAGCATTTT. The whole variable domain, remainder taken from reference TRBV12-5 and TRBJ1-5, is DARVTQTPRHKVTEMGQEVTMRCQPILGHNTVFWYRQTMMQGLELLAYFRNRAPLDDSGMPKDRFSAEMPDATLATLKIQPSEPRDSAVYFCASGLASAYSNQPQHFGDGTRLSIL.